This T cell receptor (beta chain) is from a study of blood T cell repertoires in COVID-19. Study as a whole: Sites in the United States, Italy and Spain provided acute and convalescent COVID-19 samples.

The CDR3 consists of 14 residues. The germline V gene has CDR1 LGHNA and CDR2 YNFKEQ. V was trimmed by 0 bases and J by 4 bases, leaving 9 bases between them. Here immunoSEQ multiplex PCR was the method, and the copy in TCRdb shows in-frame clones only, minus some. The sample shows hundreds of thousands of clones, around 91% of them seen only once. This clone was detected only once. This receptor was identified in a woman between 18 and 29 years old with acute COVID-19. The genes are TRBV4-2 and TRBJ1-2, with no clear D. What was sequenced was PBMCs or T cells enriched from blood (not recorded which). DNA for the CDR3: TGTGCCAGCAGCCAAGATGGACTGACCTATGGCTACACCTTC. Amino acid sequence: CASSQDGLTYGYTF.